The 6 T cell receptor beta chains given below trace back to one sample, sequenced in a study of T cells in Graves' hyperthyroidism and ophthalmopathy. Researchers took RNA transcripts and amplified the TCR beta CDR3 regions from them. HTBI primers drove first-round RT-PCR of the TCR CDR3. One entry per CDR3 protein results from TCRdb running MiXCR on the multiplex PCR reads. Among roughly 100,000 distinct CDR3 sequences listed, approximately 50% were seen once. Source material: blood. The receptors here all came from a man aged 40-50 years with Graves' hyperthyroidism.

This clonotype was found many times. V is TRBV4-1 and J is TRBJ1-4, with a weak D call TRBD1 (5 bases). This CDR3 has 15 residues. The germline gives CDR1 MGHRA, CDR2 YSYEKL. The V and J ends lost 5 bases and 3 bases respectively, with 13 bases between them. CDR3 bases: TGCGCCAGCAGCGACGAGCAGGGTCCTAATGAAAAACTGTTTTTT. This codes for CASSDEQGPNEKLFF.

This clonotype was counted at least ten times. The chain recombines TRBV12-3 or TRBV12-4 with TRBJ1-1; D is uncertain. The CDR3 contains 13 residues. The V and J ends lost 3 bases and 3 bases respectively, with 8 bases between them. In DNA, the CDR3 is TGTGCCAGCAGTTTCTCCCCTTACACTGAAGCTTTCTTT. Translated, it gives CASSFSPYTEAFF.

This clonotype was observed many times. This rearrangement joins TRBV9 to TRBJ2-1; possible D gene TRBD1, 5 bases. CDR1 and CDR2 (germline): SGDLS, YYNGEE. The CDR3 extends over 12 amino acids. V lost 5 bases, J lost 10 bases, and 13 bases lay in between. The CDR3 sequence is CASRGEDGEQFF. DNA for the CDR3: TGTGCCAGCAGAGGGGAAGATGGGGAGCAGTTCTTC.

The rearrangement links TRBV10-3 to TRBJ2-1; no clear D gene. This CDR3 has 16 amino acids. Germline CDR1 reads ENHRY; CDR2 reads SYGVKD. Trimming pared 10 bases from V and 3 bases from J, leaving 22 bases between. The CDR3 coding sequence is TGTGCCACCGCAGGTGAGGTCGAGCAGTACTACAATGAGCAGTTCTTC. Amino acids: CATAGEVEQYYNEQFF.

This clonotype was counted ten times or more. The chain combines TRBV2 with TRBJ2-2; 7 bases line up with TRBD1. The V gene end was trimmed by 5 bases and the J gene end by 7 bases; junction bases not matched to a gene: 4. The CDR3 covers 13 residues. Germline CDR1 and CDR2: SNHLY and FYNNEI. The CDR3 sequence: CASSRDRGGELFF. The CDR3 DNA follows: TGTGCCAGCAGTCGGGACAGAGGCGGGGAGCTGTTTTTT.

This clonotype was picked up many times. The chain couples TRBV20-1 to TRBJ2-5; 12 bases fit TRBD2. The CDR3 covers 14 residues. Germline CDR1 is DFQATT and CDR2 is SNEGSKA (reference sequence). Trimming removed 6 bases from V and 3 bases from J; junction bases left unmatched: 5. CDR3 DNA sequence: TGCAGTGCCTTGACTAGCGGGAGAAAAGAGACCCAGTACTTC. This translates into CSALTSGRKETQYF.